The 22 T cell receptor beta chains below all came from one sample that was sequenced in a study of blood T cell repertoires in COVID-19. Only in-frame clones appear in the TCRdb table, and some are missing; sequencing was by immunoSEQ multiplex PCR. The sample lists 350,000 to 400,000 clones, approximately 87% occurring once. The sample consisted of PBMCs or T cells enriched from blood (not recorded which). These receptors were taken from a young woman with acute COVID-19.

This CDR3 is CASSLRGGILYEQYF. The CDR3 DNA is TGTGCCAGCAGCTTAAGGGGGGGAATCCTCTACGAGCAGTACTTC. The chain joins TRBV7-3 to TRBJ2-7; the match to TRBD2 covers 7 bases. The V and J ends lost 1 base and 3 bases, in that order; junction bases with no gene match: 6. The germline CDR1 and CDR2 sequences are SGHTA and FQGTGA. This CDR3 has 15 residues.

This clone was observed a single time. The chain has TRBV6-2 or TRBV6-3 and TRBJ2-2; 12 bases map to TRBD2. Germline loops: CDR1 MNHEY, CDR2 SVGEGT. There are 15 residues in the CDR3. V shed 4 bases and J 7 bases; nucleotides not matched to a gene: 4. This chain's CDR3 is CASSWTSGVVGELFF. DNA for the CDR3: TGTGCCAGCAGTTGGACTAGCGGGGTCGTCGGGGAGCTGTTTTTT.

V usage is TRBV10-3 and J usage is TRBJ1-1, with 8 bases lining up with TRBD1. J gave up 3 bases and V 4 bases, and 10 bases lay outside the gene matches. Germline values: CDR1 ENHRY, CDR2 SYGVKD. This CDR3 has 16 amino acids. The CDR3 loop reads CAISGQGRVADTEAFF. CDR3 bases: TGTGCCATCAGTGGACAGGGGCGAGTCGCGGACACTGAAGCTTTCTTT.

This clone was counted between two and nine times. This chain connects TRBV29-1 to TRBJ1-2, with 10 nucleotides matching TRBD1. This CDR3 has 12 amino acids. Germline V gene sequence: CDR1 SQVTM, CDR2 ANQGSEA. Trimming at V came to 7 bases and at J to 3 bases, leaving 2 bases not matched to a gene. CDR3 amino acids: CSGGQGDYGYTF. In DNA, the CDR3 is TGCAGCGGCGGACAGGGGGACTATGGCTACACCTTC.

The chain carries TRBV2 and TRBJ1-5; D possibly corresponds to TRBD1 (5 bases). V lost 8 bases to trimming and J lost 2 bases, with 13 bases between them. Germline lookup yields CDR1 SNHLY and CDR2 FYNNEI. This CDR3 has 14 residues. DNA for the CDR3: TGTGCCAGCGGATTTTCGGGGGGCAATCAGCCCCAGCATTTT. Protein sequence: CASGFSGGNQPQHF.

This chain links TRBV5-5 with TRBJ1-3; 9 positions match TRBD1. Germline V CDR1 and CDR2: SGHKS, YYEKEE (reference sequence). With 3 bases clipped from V and 0 bases from J, the junction kept 10 bases outside the gene matches. The CDR3 runs 18 residues. In DNA, the CDR3 is TGTGCCAGCAGCTCGGTAGGACAGGGGCTACGCTCTGGAAACACCATATATTTT. Residues: CASSSVGQGLRSGNTIYF.

This rearrangement joins TRBV2 to TRBJ2-1; D is unclear. The germline V gene has CDR1 SNHLY and CDR2 FYNNEI. V gave up 7 bases and J gave up 5 bases, with 12 bases separating them. The CDR3 covers 13 residues. CDR3 sequence (DNA): TGTGCCAGCACCTACCGCCGAAACAATGAGCAGTTCTTC. The encoded protein is CASTYRRNNEQFF.

The CDR3 spells CASSIALGTEAFF. CDR3 nucleotides: TGTGCCAGTAGTATAGCGCTCGGCACTGAAGCTTTCTTT. V is TRBV19 and J is TRBJ1-1; no clear D. From germline, CDR1 is LNHDA and CDR2 SQIVND (reference sequence). The CDR3 has 13 amino acids. V was clipped by 1 base and J by 4 bases, with 7 bases between them.

This sequence joins TRBV9 and TRBJ1-2; D gene unclear. Per germline, CDR1 SGDLS and CDR2 YYNGEE. There are 13 residues in the CDR3. V lost 0 bases and J lost 14, with 17 bases in between. The CDR3, as DNA: TGTGCCAGCAGCGTAGATTTCGAGGCACGAGGAACCTTC. Amino acids: CASSVDFEARGTF.

The rearrangement links TRBV5-1 to TRBJ2-3; 10 bases align to TRBD2. Germline CDR1 is SGHRS and CDR2 is YFSETQ. The V and J ends lost 4 bases and 2 bases, in that order; junction bases with no gene match: 7. The CDR3 runs 16 residues. The CDR3, as DNA: TGCGCCAGCAGCGCCGGACTAGCGGCGTTCACAGATACGCAGTATTTT. This encodes CASSAGLAAFTDTQYF. Complete variable domain (other parts from reference TRBV5-1 and TRBJ2-3): KAGVTQTPRYLIKTRGQQVTLSCSPISGHRSVSWYQQTPGQGLQFLFEYFSETQRNKGNFPGRFSGRQFSNSRSEMNVSTLELGDSALYLCASSAGLAAFTDTQYFGPGTRLTVL.

The chain recombines TRBV5-6 with TRBJ1-1; D unresolved. This CDR3 has 13 residues. Trimming removed 2 bases at V and 1 base at J, with 6 bases between. The germline gives CDR1 SGHDT, CDR2 YYEEEE. For the CDR3, the DNA is TGTGCCAGCAGCTTTACAGAGAACACTGAAGCTTTCTTT. This translates into CASSFTENTEAFF.

The chain is built from TRBV6-1 and TRBJ1-2; 9 bases fit TRBD1. With V trimmed by 0 bases and J by 8 bases, 7 bases remained unmatched. The CDR3 covers 15 residues. Germline V gene data show CDR1 as MNHNS and CDR2 as SASEGT. CDR3 residues: CASSEAWGQGNGYTF. The CDR3 DNA sequence: TGTGCCAGCAGTGAAGCCTGGGGACAGGGTAACGGCTACACCTTC.

This chain connects TRBV7-2 to TRBJ1-1, with 8 bases aligning to TRBD1. CDR1 and CDR2 from the germline V gene are SGHTA and FQGNSA. This CDR3 has 16 residues. V lost 3 bases to trimming and J lost 7 bases; unmatched junction nucleotides: 13. The CDR3 bases are TGTGCCAGCAGCTTTTCCCCCGGGCAGGGGGCTGTTGAAGCTTTCTTT. Its translation is CASSFSPGQGAVEAFF.

The chain joins TRBV20-1 to TRBJ2-7; tentatively, D is TRBD1 (7 bases). The CDR3 consists of 11 residues. Per germline, CDR1 DFQATT and CDR2 SNEGSKA (reference sequence). Trimming pared 6 bases from V and 4 bases from J, leaving 10 bases between. The CDR3 spells CSAAGGYEQYF. CDR3 DNA: TGCAGTGCCGCAGGGGGGTACGAGCAGTACTTC.

This clone was found once. This rearrangement joins TRBV6-5 to TRBJ2-3; 7 bases fit TRBD2. The junction had 6 bases not matched to a gene; V was cut back by 4 bases and J by 2 bases. Germline V gene sequence: CDR1 MNHEY, CDR2 SVGAGI. The CDR3 is 15 residues long. CDR3 sequence reads: CASSSYRGDTDTQYF. The CDR3 DNA sequence: TGTGCCAGCAGTTCCTACCGGGGGGACACAGATACGCAGTATTTT.

The V and J genes are TRBV9 and TRBJ1-6; D may be TRBD1 (5 bases). This CDR3 is 15 amino acids long. The germline V gene encodes CDR1 SGDLS and CDR2 YYNGEE. Deletions cut 1 base from V and 7 bases from J, with 12 bases between. The DNA of the CDR3 is TGTGCCAGCAGCGTAACGGAAACAGGCAATTCACCCCTCCACTTT. This encodes CASSVTETGNSPLHF.

This chain uses TRBV27 with TRBJ1-6; tentatively, D is TRBD1 (6 bases). The CDR3 loop spans 14 amino acids. The germline V and J ends were trimmed by 6 bases and 6 bases, with 12 bases remaining between them. Germline CDR1 MNHEY, CDR2 SMNVEV (reference sequence). The CDR3 is CASSPWGLNSPLHF. The CDR3 DNA follows: TGTGCCAGCAGCCCCTGGGGGCTTAATTCACCCCTCCACTTT.

This chain joins TRBV29-1 and TRBJ2-1, with 11 bases that match TRBD1. This CDR3 contains 14 residues. V lost 6 bases to trimming and J lost 3 bases; unmatched junction nucleotides: 4. Germline CDR1 reads SQVTM; CDR2 reads ANQGSEA. The CDR3 nucleotides read TGCAGCGTCCACGGGACAGGGGGCTACAATGAGCAGTTCTTC. It translates to CSVHGTGGYNEQFF.

The V call is TRBV7-9, the J call TRBJ2-7; 7 bases match TRBD1. The V and J ends lost 1 base and 2 bases, in that order; junction bases with no gene match: 5. CDR3 size: 15 residues. CDR1 is SEHNR and CDR2 is FQNEAQ in the germline V gene (reference sequence). The CDR3 DNA follows: TGTGCCAGCAGCTTAGGACAGGGAGAAACCTACGAGCAGTACTTC. The encoded protein is CASSLGQGETYEQYF.

The chain employs TRBV19 and TRBJ2-3, with D unclear. There are 12 residues in the CDR3. Germline-derived CDR1 and CDR2 are LNHDA and SQIVND (reference sequence). Trimming removed 7 bases from V and 4 bases from J, with 9 bases in between. The CDR3 reads CASIGVADTQYF. In DNA form, the CDR3 reads TGTGCCAGTATAGGAGTCGCAGATACGCAGTATTTT.

The chain is built from TRBV6-5 and TRBJ2-7, with TRBD1 matching 8 bases. J gave up 4 bases and V 0 bases, and 8 bases lay outside the gene matches. Germline CDR1 reads MNHEY; CDR2 reads SVGAGI. The CDR3 consists of 16 residues. CDR3 sequence: CASSYSSGTGGYEQYF. The CDR3 DNA reads TGTGCCAGCAGTTACTCGTCAGGGACAGGTGGTTACGAGCAGTACTTC.

The gene calls are TRBV6-5 and TRBJ2-7, with TRBD2 matching 7 bases. Germline CDR1 and CDR2: MNHEY and SVGAGI. The CDR3 is 14 residues long. The V gene end was trimmed by 6 bases and the J gene end by 2 bases; junction bases not matched to a gene: 7. CDR3 in amino acids: CASRPRGVTYEQYF. The CDR3, as DNA: TGTGCCAGCAGGCCCCGGGGGGTTACCTACGAGCAGTACTTC.